This T cell receptor (beta chain) is from a study of prognosis after radiotherapy for stage I lung cancer. As for the study in general: Stereotactic body radiotherapy was never combined with concurrent therapy in any patient.

Germline CDR1 DFQATT, CDR2 SNEGSKA (reference sequence). Trimming at V came to 3 bases and at J to 9 bases, leaving 8 bases not matched to a gene. The CDR3 spans 14 residues. This clonotype came up many times. TCR beta CDR3 was amplified from genomic DNA by two-round multiplex PCR. Amplification in first-round PCR relied on primers specific to each TRBV and TRBJ gene. TCRdb used MiXCR to reprocess the multiplex PCR reads, holding one entry per CDR3 protein. Found here are 59,000 or so distinct CDR3 sequences, approximately 26% of them singletons; the top ten hold roughly 7.5%. This receptor was obtained from a donor of 50 years or more with non-small cell lung cancer. The chain uses TRBV20-1 and TRBJ1-6, with 7 bases lining up with TRBD1. The starting material was PBMCs, obtained before or after stereotactic body radiation therapy (not recorded which). CDR3 DNA sequence: TGCAGTGCTAGTGAGGGGGCCCCTCGTTCACCCCTCCACTTT. It translates to CSASEGAPRSPLHF.